Given below is one TCR beta chain in context. This specimen comes from a study of control samples from healthy donors and cancer patients. The V end was cut by 0 bases, the J end by 11 bases, with 13 bases between. Germline CDR1 reads MNHNS; CDR2 reads SASEGT. The CDR3 totals 13 residues. Generated by immunoSEQ multiplex PCR, the TCRdb table keeps only in-frame clones and is missing some. The data show approximately 100,000 clones, 90% seen once. V is TRBV6-1 and J is TRBJ1-1; D remains unclear. What was sequenced was blood. This sequence originates from a human donor in good health. The donor label of this sample is uncertain. The CDR3 DNA is TGTGCCAGCAGTGAAGCTGGCTTAGCCTGGGCTTTCTTT. Protein sequence: CASSEAGLAWAFF.